The clone carrying this T cell receptor beta chain showed up many times. What it binds is unknown. The sample is drawn from a study of T cell repertoires in cytomegalovirus infection. Looking at the study overall: Both a matching HLA type and CMV infection were indicated by public TCR beta signatures. Broader study findings: Cumulative frequency (of public TCR beta family members) identified carriers of CMV plus the relevant HLA. CMV-specific TCR beta clonotypes restricted by HLA-C were the ones dominating the ex vivo response.

The germline gives CDR1 MNHEY, CDR2 SVGEGT. Between the trimmed V and J ends, which lost 2 bases and 2 bases, there was a span of 7 bases. There are 14 residues in the CDR3. TCRdb called the reads again in MiXCR, with one record for every CDR3 protein. This sample has under 350,000 distinct CDR3 sequences, with around 10% found just once. The J gene is TRBJ1-5, the V gene TRBV6-2 or TRBV6-3; D unresolved. The receptor's source is a human donor in good health (CMV status not recorded). Some clones in this sample may be carry-over from other donors' samples. The specimen sequenced was PBMCs. The CDR3 nucleotides are TGTGCCAGCAGTTACACGGGTGGCAATCAGCCCCAGCATTTT. This translates into CASSYTGGNQPQHF.